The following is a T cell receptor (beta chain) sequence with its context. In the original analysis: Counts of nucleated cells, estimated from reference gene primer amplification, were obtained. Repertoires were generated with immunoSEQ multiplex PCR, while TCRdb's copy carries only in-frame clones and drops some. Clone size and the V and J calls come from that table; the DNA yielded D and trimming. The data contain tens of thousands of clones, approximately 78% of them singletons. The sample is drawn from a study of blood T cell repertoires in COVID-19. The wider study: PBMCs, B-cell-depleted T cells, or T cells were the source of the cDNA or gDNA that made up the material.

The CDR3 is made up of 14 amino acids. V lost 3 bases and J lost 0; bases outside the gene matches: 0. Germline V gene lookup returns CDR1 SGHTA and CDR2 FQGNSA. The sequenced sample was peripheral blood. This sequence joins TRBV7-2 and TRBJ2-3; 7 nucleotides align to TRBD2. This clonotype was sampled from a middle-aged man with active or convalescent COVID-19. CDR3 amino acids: CASSFSGSTDTQYF. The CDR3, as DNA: TGTGCCAGCAGCTTTAGCGGGAGCACAGATACGCAGTATTTT.